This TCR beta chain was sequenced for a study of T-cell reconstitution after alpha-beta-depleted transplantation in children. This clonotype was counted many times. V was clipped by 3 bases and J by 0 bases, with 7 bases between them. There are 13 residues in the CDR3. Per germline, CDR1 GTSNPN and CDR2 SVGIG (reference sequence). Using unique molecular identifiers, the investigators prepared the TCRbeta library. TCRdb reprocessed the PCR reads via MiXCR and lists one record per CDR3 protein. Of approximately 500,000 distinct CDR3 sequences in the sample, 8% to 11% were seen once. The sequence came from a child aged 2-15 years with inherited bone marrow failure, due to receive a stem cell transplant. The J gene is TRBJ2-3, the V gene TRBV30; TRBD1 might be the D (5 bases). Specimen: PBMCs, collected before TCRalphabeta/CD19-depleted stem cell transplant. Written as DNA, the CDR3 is TGTGCCTGGAGAAGGGGAAGCACAGATACGCAGTATTTT. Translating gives CAWRRGSTDTQYF.